The 28 T cell receptor beta chains reported below all come from one sample, sequenced in a study of shared clonotypes between healthy human individuals. Using immunoSEQ multiplex PCR, the repertoire was profiled, and TCRdb retains in-frame clones only, with some absent. The data contain millions of clones, around nine tenths of them singletons. What was sequenced was naive CD4+ T cells sorted from blood. Described subset: CD45RA+ positively selected. The origin of the receptors is a man between 18 and 35 years old in good health.

The chain joins TRBV20-1 to TRBJ1-2; 8 bases align to TRBD1. The CDR3 spans 11 residues. CDR1 and CDR2 from the germline V gene are DFQATT and SNEGSKA (reference sequence). The DNA for the CDR3 is TGCAGACCGTGGACAGGGTTTGGCTACACCTTC. This sequence encodes CRPWTGFGYTF.

The chain links TRBV5-1 to TRBJ1-5; no clear D. The germline V and J ends were trimmed by 9 bases and 13 bases, with 14 bases remaining between them. The CDR3 has 10 amino acids. CDR1 and CDR2 (germline): SGHRS, YFSETQ. The CDR3 nucleotides are TGCGCCACCCCGACTTGTTTTCAGCATTTT. Translated, it gives CATPTCFQHF.

This chain joins TRBV2 and TRBJ1-1, with D possibly being TRBD1 (5 bases). This CDR3 contains 14 residues. In germline, CDR1 is SNHLY, CDR2 FYNNEI. V was pared by 6 bases and J by 1 base, with 12 bases between. The CDR3 DNA reads TGTGCCAGCAGAGCTGACAGCCCGAACACTGAAGCTTTCTTT. This sequence encodes CASRADSPNTEAFF. Drawing the rest from reference TRBV2 and TRBJ1-1, the complete variable domain is EPEVTQTPSHQVTQMGQEVILRCVPISNHLYFYWYRQILGQKVEFLVSFYNNEISEKSEIFDDQFSVERPDGSNFTLKIRSTKLEDSAMYFCASRADSPNTEAFFGQGTRLTVV.

This clone was found once. This sequence joins TRBV2 and TRBJ2-7; D not resolved. Germline loops: CDR1 SNHLY, CDR2 FYNNEI. The CDR3 is made up of 11 amino acids. V shed 4 bases and J shed 9 bases, with 10 bases lying between them. This CDR3 reads CASSGVFGQYF. The DNA of the CDR3 is TGTGCCAGCAGTGGGGTGTTCGGGCAGTACTTC.

The chain has TRBV5-5 and TRBJ2-2; TRBD2 matches 7 bases. The CDR3 has 15 residues. CDR1 is SGHKS and CDR2 is YYEKEE in the germline V gene (reference sequence). With V trimmed by 0 bases and J by 7 bases, 6 bases remained unmatched. DNA for the CDR3: TGTGCCAGCAGCTTGGAGGGAGGGATAGGCGGGGAGCTGTTTTTT. Translating it yields CASSLEGGIGGELFF.

The gene calls are TRBV4-3 and TRBJ1-4; TRBD1 is a possible D gene (6 bases). The ends were cut back, 1 base at V and 4 bases at J, with 16 bases in the middle. In germline, CDR1 is LGHNA, CDR2 YSLEER. The CDR3 has 17 amino acids. The chain's CDR3 is CASSQAGRGGGNEKLFF. The CDR3 nucleotides read TGCGCCAGCAGCCAAGCGGGAAGGGGAGGGGGTAATGAAAAACTGTTTTTT.

J is TRBJ1-6 and V is TRBV6-5; no definite D call. The length of the CDR3 is 11 residues. Between the trimmed V and J ends, which lost 4 bases and 14 bases, there was a span of 9 bases. Germline loops: CDR1 MNHEY, CDR2 SVGAGI. CDR3 protein: CASSSHDSLHF. In DNA form, the CDR3 reads TGTGCCAGCAGTTCCCACGATTCCCTCCACTTT.

The chain has TRBV4-2 and TRBJ2-5; 13 bases are a match to TRBD2. The CDR3 runs 17 residues. CDR1 LGHNA and CDR2 YNFKEQ come from the germline V gene. Trimming removed 5 bases from V and 6 bases from J; junction bases left unmatched: 12. For the CDR3, the DNA is TGTGCCAGCAGCTACACTAGCGGGGGGGACGGAATGCAGACCCAGTACTTC. Translating gives CASSYTSGGDGMQTQYF.

As for this clone: The same CDR3 also results from other DNA sequences found in this sample. This sequence joins TRBV2 and TRBJ1-2; D unresolved. V was trimmed by 3 bases and J by 4 bases, leaving 6 bases between them. Per germline, CDR1 SNHLY and CDR2 FYNNEI. The CDR3 loop spans 12 amino acids. The CDR3 sequence: CASSEDGYGYTF. As DNA, the CDR3 is TGTGCCAGCAGTGAGGACGGCTATGGCTACACCTTC.

This clone was picked up one time. The V gene is TRBV11-3, the J gene TRBJ2-3; 8 nucleotides agree with TRBD2. Germline trimming cut 1 base from V and 4 bases from J; bases unmatched to any gene: 1. This CDR3 region has 14 residues. Germline values: CDR1 SGHNT, CDR2 YENEEA. The CDR3 nucleotides are TGTGCCAGCAGCTTAGGCGGGAGGCCAGATACGCAGTATTTT. Its translation is CASSLGGRPDTQYF.

The sample holds one count of this clone. The chain links TRBV7-2 to TRBJ1-2; TRBD1 agrees at 9 bases. Germline lookup yields CDR1 SGHTA and CDR2 FQGNSA. CDR3 size: 14 residues. Trimming removed 3 bases from V and 5 bases from J; junction bases left unmatched: 4. DNA of the CDR3: TGTGCCAGCAGCTTGACAGGGACAGGGTATGGCTACACCTTC. Amino acids: CASSLTGTGYGYTF.

In nucleotides, the CDR3 is TGTGCCAGCTCACCGGAGGGCCGAATCGGGGAGCTGTTTTTT. This gives the protein CASSPEGRIGELFF. The J gene is TRBJ2-2, the V gene TRBV18; D may be TRBD2 (6 bases). The ends were cut back, 3 bases at V and 7 bases at J, with 12 bases in the middle. This CDR3 is built from 14 residues. Germline V gives CDR1 KGHSH, CDR2 LQKENI.

The gene calls are TRBV11-2 and TRBJ1-1; D is unresolved. V lost 3 bases and J lost 3, with 17 bases in between. The CDR3 consists of 16 residues. Germline CDR1 is SGHAT and CDR2 is FQNNGV. CDR3 in DNA: TGTGCCAGCAGCTTGGGGAGCGGGAGTTCTCACACTGAAGCTTTCTTT. Its protein is CASSLGSGSSHTEAFF.

As to this clone: Other DNA sequences of this sample code for an identical CDR3. The V gene is TRBV9, the J gene TRBJ2-1; 7 nucleotides agree with TRBD1. This CDR3 is built from 15 residues. V dropped 3 bases and J dropped 2; count of bases not matched to a gene: 5. In germline, CDR1 is SGDLS, CDR2 YYNGEE. The CDR3 here is CASSGGRGPYNEQFF. The CDR3 DNA follows: TGTGCCAGCAGCGGAGGTAGGGGGCCCTACAATGAGCAGTTCTTC.

This rearrangement joins TRBV7-2 to TRBJ2-7, with TRBD2 matching over 10 bases. The CDR3 loop spans 15 amino acids. V shed 5 bases and J 4 bases; nucleotides not matched to a gene: 8. Germline V CDR1 and CDR2: SGHTA, FQGNSA. CDR3 nucleotides: TGTGCCAGCAGCCAACCACTTAGCGGGAGGTACGAGCAGTACTTC. As protein: CASSQPLSGRYEQYF. Full variable domain (remainder filled in from reference TRBV7-2 and TRBJ2-7): GAGVSQSPSNKVTEKGKDVELRCDPISGHTALYWYRQSLGQGLEFLIYFQGNSAPDKSGLPSDRFSAERTGGSVSTLTIQRTQQEDSAVYLCASSQPLSGRYEQYFGPGTRLTVT.

The rearrangement uses TRBV5-1 and TRBJ2-7, with D maybe TRBD2 (6 bases). CDR1 and CDR2 (germline): SGHRS, YFSETQ. CDR3 size: 14 residues. Deletions cut 2 bases from V and 5 bases from J, with 14 bases between. The CDR3 protein is CASSFGGARDEQYF. Written as DNA, the CDR3 is TGCGCCAGCAGCTTCGGAGGGGCGCGCGACGAGCAGTACTTC.

This rearrangement joins TRBV19 to TRBJ2-4; D remains unclear. CDR1 and CDR2 (germline): LNHDA, SQIVND (reference sequence). The V end lost 5 bases, the J end lost 0 bases, and 5 bases lay between the germline ends. The CDR3 is 13 residues long. The CDR3 protein is CASSPGAKNIQYF. In DNA, the CDR3 is TGTGCCAGTAGTCCTGGAGCCAAAAACATTCAGTACTTC.

This chain joins TRBV9 and TRBJ2-1; 9 positions match TRBD2. Germline loops: CDR1 SGDLS, CDR2 YYNGEE. V lost 3 bases, J lost 10 bases, and 11 bases stayed unmatched. The CDR3 runs 15 residues. Here the CDR3 reads CASSGASGVSREQFF. In nucleotides, the CDR3 is TGTGCCAGCAGCGGGGCTAGCGGGGTTTCGAGGGAGCAGTTCTTC.

The sample holds one count of this clone. The chain couples TRBV11-1 to TRBJ2-3, with 14 bases matching TRBD2. Germline CDR1 and CDR2: SGHAT and FQDESV (reference sequence). CDR3 size: 16 residues. Trimming cost V 5 bases and J 3 bases; bases outside gene matches: 4. As DNA, the CDR3 is TGTGCCAGCAGCCCCGGACTAGCGGGGGGTACAGATACGCAGTATTTT. Translating it yields CASSPGLAGGTDTQYF. The complete variable domain, with remaining parts taken from reference TRBV11-1 and TRBJ2-3, reads EAEVAQSPRYKITEKSQAVAFWCDPISGHATLYWYRQILGQGPELLVQFQDESVVDDSQLPKDRFSAERLKGVDSTLKIQPAELGDSAMYLCASSPGLAGGTDTQYFGPGTRLTVL.

The chain's CDR3 is CAWETNGGGTNQPQHF. The CDR3, as DNA: TGTGCCTGGGAAACTAATGGGGGGGGCACTAATCAGCCCCAGCATTTT. The chain carries TRBV30 and TRBJ1-5; D possibly corresponds to TRBD1 (6 bases). The CDR3 is made up of 16 amino acids. Trimming removed 5 bases at V and 4 bases at J, with 21 bases between. Germline V gene lookup returns CDR1 GTSNPN and CDR2 SVGIG (reference sequence).

The rearrangement uses TRBV9 and TRBJ2-1; possibly TRBD2 for D (6 bases). CDR1 is SGDLS, CDR2 YYNGEE, per germline. CDR3 length: 16 residues. V was cut by 0 bases and J by 4 bases, with 14 bases left in between. Here the CDR3 DNA reads TGTGCCAGCAGCGTAGTCGAGACTAGTCAGTACAATGAGCAGTTCTTC. Residues: CASSVVETSQYNEQFF.

Worth noting for this clone: At one end the junction does not follow the germline gene, possibly because of a read error. The genes are TRBV6-6 and TRBJ1-5; D remains ambiguous. This CDR3 has 14 amino acids. CDR1 and CDR2 (germline): MNHNY, SVGAGI (reference sequence). In DNA form, the CDR3 reads TGTGCCATCAGTGCAGACAACGCCAATCAGCCCCAGCATTTT. It yields the protein CAISADNANQPQHF.

This chain uses TRBV30 with TRBJ1-2; D not certain. Per germline, CDR1 GTSNPN and CDR2 SVGIG (reference sequence). V lost 2 bases, J lost 4 bases, and 11 bases lay in between. The CDR3 has 13 residues. The CDR3 sequence: CAWSRGKTYGYTF. CDR3 bases: TGTGCCTGGAGTAGAGGGAAGACCTATGGCTACACCTTC.

The chain employs TRBV7-8 and TRBJ2-7; the match to TRBD1 covers 10 bases. V gave up 1 base and J gave up 1 base; unmatched junction bases: 1. The CDR3 consists of 15 residues. Germline values: CDR1 SGHVS, CDR2 FQNEAQ. CDR3 nucleotide sequence: TGTGCCAGCAGCTTAGAGGACAGGGGGTCCTACGAGCAGTACTTC. Translation gives CASSLEDRGSYEQYF.

This rearrangement joins TRBV4-3 to TRBJ1-3; no clear D gene. Germline CDR1 LGHNA, CDR2 YSLEER. The CDR3 is 14 amino acids. V was trimmed by 4 bases and J by 4 bases, leaving 11 bases between them. The DNA for the CDR3 is TGCGCCAGCAGCCCGCGGACGCTCGGAAACACCATATATTTT. It encodes CASSPRTLGNTIYF.

This chain uses TRBV30 with TRBJ1-2; 8 nucleotides align to TRBD1. This CDR3 spans 16 amino acids. The germline V gene encodes CDR1 GTSNPN and CDR2 SVGIG (reference sequence). The V gene end was trimmed by 3 bases and the J gene end by 2 bases; junction bases not matched to a gene: 11. CDR3 in DNA: TGTGCCTGGAGCCCCCCGAGGACAGGGAGGAACTATGGCTACACCTTC. As protein: CAWSPPRTGRNYGYTF.

The rearrangement joins TRBV2 to TRBJ1-4; D possibly corresponds to TRBD1 (6 bases). The CDR3 is made up of 17 amino acids. The germline CDR1 and CDR2 sequences are SNHLY and FYNNEI. V gave up 5 bases and J gave up 0 bases, with 16 bases separating them. The CDR3 DNA reads TGTGCCAGCAGTTTGGACAGACCCTCTGCAACTAATGAAAAACTGTTTTTT. Its protein is CASSLDRPSATNEKLFF.

The rearrangement links TRBV18 to TRBJ1-4; possibly TRBD1 for D (5 bases). Looked up from germline, CDR1 is KGHSH and CDR2 is LQKENI. The V gene lost 6 bases and the J gene lost 4 bases, with 15 bases spanning the gap. The CDR3 is 15 amino acids. In DNA form, the CDR3 reads TGTGCCAGCTCTCTAGGGGACGTGGATAATGAAAAACTGTTTTTT. Translation: CASSLGDVDNEKLFF.